This T cell receptor beta chain is from a study of blood T cell repertoires in COVID-19. V shed 1 base and J 5 bases; nucleotides not matched to a gene: 6. The germline V gene has CDR1 KGHDR and CDR2 SFDVKD. This CDR3 has 15 amino acids. Methods used by the authors: Cell counts per sample came from amplifying reference gene primers. Profiled with immunoSEQ multiplex PCR; TCRdb holds only in-frame clones, not every one. That table gives V, J and clone size, and the DNA gave D and trimming. In the table there are under 200,000 clones, about 83% of which are singletons. Sequencing used peripheral blood. The rearrangement joins TRBV24-1 to TRBJ2-5, with 7 bases fitting TRBD1. The origin of this receptor is a man between 65 and 79 years old who had recovered from COVID-19. CDR3 protein: CATSDFGQAGETQYF. The CDR3 bases are TGTGCCACCAGTGATTTTGGACAGGCTGGGGAGACCCAGTACTTC.